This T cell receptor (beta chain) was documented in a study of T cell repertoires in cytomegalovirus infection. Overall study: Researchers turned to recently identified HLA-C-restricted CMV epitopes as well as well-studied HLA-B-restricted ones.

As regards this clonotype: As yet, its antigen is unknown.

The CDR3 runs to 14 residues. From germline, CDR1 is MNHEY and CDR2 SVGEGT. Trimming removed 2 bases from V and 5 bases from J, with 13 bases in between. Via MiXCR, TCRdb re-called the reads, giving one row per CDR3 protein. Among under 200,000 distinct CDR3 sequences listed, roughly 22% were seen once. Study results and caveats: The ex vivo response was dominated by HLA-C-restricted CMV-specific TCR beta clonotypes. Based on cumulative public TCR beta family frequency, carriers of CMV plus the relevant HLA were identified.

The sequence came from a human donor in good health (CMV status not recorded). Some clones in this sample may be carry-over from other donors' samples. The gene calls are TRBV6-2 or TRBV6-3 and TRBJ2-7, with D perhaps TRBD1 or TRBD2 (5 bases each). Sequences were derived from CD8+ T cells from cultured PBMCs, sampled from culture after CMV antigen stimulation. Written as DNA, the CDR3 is TGTGCCAGCAGTTACGGGGCAGGGAGAAACGAGCAGTACTTC. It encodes CASSYGAGRNEQYF.